The 8 T cell receptor beta chains presented below share a single source sample, sequenced in a study of cytomegalovirus exposure and HLA in healthy donors. The PCR made use of 60 Vbeta and 13 Jbeta primers. Assay: immunoSEQ multiplex PCR; the TCRdb copy retains only in-frame clones and omits some. The sample yields about 160,000 clones, roughly 80% seen once. Source material: PBMCs. These receptor sequences come from a man between 45 and 60 years old in good health and CMV-seropositive.

This clone was observed a single time. This chain joins TRBV9 and TRBJ2-5, with a weak D call TRBD2 (6 bases). The V end was cut by 4 bases, the J end by 1 base, with 11 bases between. This CDR3 region has 14 residues. Per germline, CDR1 SGDLS and CDR2 YYNGEE. The CDR3 DNA reads as TGTGCCAGCAGCCCCAGGGACTTCCAAGAGACCCAGTACTTC. Amino acid sequence: CASSPRDFQETQYF.

The V and J genes are TRBV4-2 and TRBJ2-5, with 8 bases identical to TRBD2. J was trimmed by 5 bases and V by 1 base; bases with no gene match: 6. The CDR3 loop spans 15 amino acids. Germline CDR1 is LGHNA and CDR2 is YNFKEQ. The CDR3 is CASSQVREGWETQYF. The CDR3 DNA reads TGTGCCAGCAGCCAAGTACGGGAGGGATGGGAGACCCAGTACTTC.

This clone was observed a few times. J is TRBJ2-7 and V is TRBV6-5; 7 bases align to TRBD2. The CDR3 is 13 residues long. Unmatched junction bases numbered 3, after V lost 5 bases and J lost 2 bases. CDR1 is MNHEY and CDR2 is SVGAGI in the germline V gene. CDR3 nucleotides: TGTGCCAGCAGTCGTGGGGGGGCCTACGAGCAGTACTTC. Translation gives CASSRGGAYEQYF.

This chain joins TRBV6-1 and TRBJ1-1, with D tentatively TRBD1 (6 bases). The CDR3 length is 15 residues. Germline lookup yields CDR1 MNHNS and CDR2 SASEGT. Trimming left V 3 bases short and J 2 bases short, with 13 bases between. The CDR3 protein is CASSDLGTINTEAFF. The CDR3 coding sequence is TGTGCCAGCAGTGACTTGGGGACAATTAACACTGAAGCTTTCTTT.

Here the CDR3 DNA reads TGTGCCAGCAGCCCACTCGGTAGCGGGGGGGCCTTCTACAATGAGCAGTTCTTC. Amino acid sequence: CASSPLGSGGAFYNEQFF. V gene TRBV7-9 combines with J gene TRBJ2-1; TRBD2 aligns across 11 bases. Per the germline V gene, CDR1 is SEHNR and CDR2 is FQNEAQ (reference sequence). The CDR3 is 18 residues long. J was trimmed by 3 bases and V by 5 bases; bases with no gene match: 12. Filled out from reference TRBV7-9 and TRBJ2-1, the complete variable domain reads DTGVSQNPRHKITKRGQNVTFRCDPISEHNRLYWYRQTLGQGPEFLTYFQNEAQLEKSRLLSDRFSAERPKGSFSTLEIQRTEQGDSAMYLCASSPLGSGGAFYNEQFFGPGTRLTVL.

This sequence joins TRBV7-2 and TRBJ2-7, with 9 nucleotides matching TRBD1. V was pared by 7 bases and J by 7 bases, with 17 bases of the junction left unmatched. The CDR3 consists of 16 residues. Germline CDR1 SGHTA, CDR2 FQGNSA. The CDR3 region has the DNA TGTGCCAGCACCAAGACAGGGGGGACAACCCCCTTAGAGCAGTACTTC. The encoded protein is CASTKTGGTTPLEQYF.

This chain joins TRBV5-4 and TRBJ2-3, with TRBD2 matching 8 bases. The CDR3 length is 15 residues. Germline V lookup: CDR1 SGHNT, CDR2 YYREEE (reference sequence). Germline trimming cut 6 bases from V and 5 bases from J; bases unmatched to any gene: 11. CDR3 loop: CASTPGGAPIDTQYF. The CDR3 bases are TGTGCCAGCACCCCGGGGGGGGCCCCTATAGATACGCAGTATTTT. Full variable domain (missing parts from reference TRBV5-4 and TRBJ2-3): ETGVTQSPTHLIKTRGQQVTLRCSSQSGHNTVSWYQQALGQGPQFIFQYYREEENGRGNFPPRFSGLQFPNYSSELNVNALELDDSALYLCASTPGGAPIDTQYFGPGTRLTVL.

This clone was seen a handful of times. The chain uses TRBV5-6 and TRBJ2-1; 8 bases are a match to TRBD2. Germline assignment: CDR1 SGHDT and CDR2 YYEEEE. With 0 bases clipped from V and 5 bases from J, the junction kept 7 bases outside the gene matches. There are 16 residues in the CDR3. The CDR3 sequence: CASSLEALAGNNEQFF. Written as DNA, the CDR3 is TGTGCCAGCAGCTTGGAGGCTCTAGCGGGTAACAATGAGCAGTTCTTC.